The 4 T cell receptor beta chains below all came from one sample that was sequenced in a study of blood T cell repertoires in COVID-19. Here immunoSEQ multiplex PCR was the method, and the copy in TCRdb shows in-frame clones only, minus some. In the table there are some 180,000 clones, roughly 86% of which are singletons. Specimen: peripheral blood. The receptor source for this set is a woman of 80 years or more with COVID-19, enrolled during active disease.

CDR3 region: CASSGRTGWSTEAFF. CDR3 coding DNA: TGTGCCAGCAGCGGACGGACAGGGTGGAGCACTGAAGCTTTCTTT. The genes are TRBV7-2 and TRBJ1-1; 8 positions match TRBD1. Germline loops: CDR1 SGHTA, CDR2 FQGNSA. The CDR3 spans 15 residues. Losses at the gene ends were 5 bases for V and 4 bases for J; bases not matched to a gene: 9.

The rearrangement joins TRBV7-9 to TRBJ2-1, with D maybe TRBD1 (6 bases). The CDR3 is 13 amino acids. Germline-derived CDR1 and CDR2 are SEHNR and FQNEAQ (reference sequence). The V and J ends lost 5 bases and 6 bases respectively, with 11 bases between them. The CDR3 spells CASSSPTGNEQFF. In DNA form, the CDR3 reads TGTGCCAGCAGCAGCCCGACAGGCAATGAGCAGTTCTTC.

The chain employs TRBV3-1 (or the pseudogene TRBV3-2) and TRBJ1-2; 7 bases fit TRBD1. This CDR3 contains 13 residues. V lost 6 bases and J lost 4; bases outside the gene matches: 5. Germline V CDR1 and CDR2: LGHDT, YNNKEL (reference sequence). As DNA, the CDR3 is TGTGCCAGCAGTCCGACAGGGTCCTATGGCTACACCTTC. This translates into CASSPTGSYGYTF.

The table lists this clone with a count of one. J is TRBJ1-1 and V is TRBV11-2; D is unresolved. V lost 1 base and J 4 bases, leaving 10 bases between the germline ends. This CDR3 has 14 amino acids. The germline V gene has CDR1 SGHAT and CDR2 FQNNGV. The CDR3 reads CASSLGAHSTEAFF. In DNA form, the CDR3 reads TGTGCCAGCAGCTTAGGGGCTCACTCCACTGAAGCTTTCTTT.